What follows are 18 T cell receptor beta chains derived from one specimen sequenced in a study of cytotoxic CD8 clonotypes in ibrutinib-treated CLL. Only in-frame clones appear in the TCRdb table, and some are missing; sequencing was by immunoSEQ multiplex PCR. The table shows roughly 30,000 clones, with about three quarters occurring only once. Material: PBMCs, obtained after 36 months of ibrutinib treatment. These TCRs come from a human donor with chronic lymphocytic leukemia.

The V gene is TRBV5-1, the J gene TRBJ1-1; possible D gene TRBD1, 6 bases. The V end was cut by 3 bases, the J end by 7 bases, with 10 bases between. The CDR3 sequence is 12 residues long. Germline V CDR1 and CDR2: SGHRS, YFSETQ. CDR3 nucleotides: TGCGCCAGCAGCTCGGAGGGGGATGAAGCTTTCTTT. Translated: CASSSEGDEAFF. The variable domain in full, with the rest retrieved from reference TRBV5-1 and TRBJ1-1, is KAGVTQTPRYLIKTRGQQVTLSCSPISGHRSVSWYQQTPGQGLQFLFEYFSETQRNKGNFPGRFSGRQFSNSRSEMNVSTLELGDSALYLCASSSEGDEAFFGQGTRLTVV.

The chain carries TRBV10-2 and TRBJ2-6; no clear D gene. Trimming removed 4 bases from V and 8 bases from J, with 18 bases in between. There are 16 residues in the CDR3. CDR1 is WSHSY and CDR2 is SAAADI in the germline V gene. For the CDR3, the DNA is TGCGCCAGCAGTGTCCATTCCCAAGCAAAAACCAACGTCCTGACTTTC. This translates into CASSVHSQAKTNVLTF.

A few counts support this clone. V is TRBV2 and J is TRBJ2-3, with 7 bases that match TRBD2. Per the germline V gene, CDR1 is SNHLY and CDR2 is FYNNEI. The length of the CDR3 is 13 residues. Germline trimming cut 6 bases from V and 4 bases from J; bases unmatched to any gene: 4. The CDR3 DNA reads as TGTGCCAGCAGGGACGGGGGGTCAGATACGCAGTATTTT. This translates into CASRDGGSDTQYF.

This clone has only a few counts. The chain employs TRBV10-3 and TRBJ2-7, with D possibly TRBD1 on 5 matching bases. CDR1 is ENHRY, CDR2 SYGVKD, per germline. Trimming pared 2 bases from V and 2 bases from J, leaving 10 bases between. The CDR3 loop spans 14 amino acids. The CDR3 loop reads CAISEVVGAYEQYF. CDR3 in DNA: TGTGCCATCAGTGAGGTTGTAGGGGCCTACGAGCAGTACTTC.

The genes are TRBV5-1 and TRBJ1-5; 10 nucleotides match TRBD1. The CDR3 covers 14 residues. The germline V gene has CDR1 SGHRS and CDR2 YFSETQ. The V and J ends lost 4 bases and 7 bases, in that order; junction bases with no gene match: 5. The chain's CDR3 is CASSPGTGAQPQHF. CDR3 sequence (DNA): TGCGCCAGCAGCCCCGGGACAGGGGCCCAGCCCCAGCATTTT.

The gene calls are TRBV4-2 and TRBJ1-1; 8 bases match TRBD1. CDR3 length: 18 residues. From germline, CDR1 is LGHNA and CDR2 YNFKEQ. The V segment lost 0 bases and the J segment 6 bases; nucleotides outside the gene matches: 15. The CDR3, as DNA: TGTGCCAGCAGCCAAGATTCAATTTGGGGGGACAGGAAACCTGAAGCTTTCTTT. This encodes CASSQDSIWGDRKPEAFF.

This chain connects TRBV7-3 to TRBJ2-1; a possible D gene is TRBD1 (6 bases). The V end was cut by 3 bases, the J end by 5 bases, with 14 bases between. The CDR3 extends over 15 amino acids. Germline-derived CDR1 and CDR2 are SGHTA and FQGTGA. In nucleotides, the CDR3 is TGTGCCAGCAGCTTGGGGTCAGGGGCGGACAATGAGCAGTTCTTC. It yields the protein CASSLGSGADNEQFF.

The V and J genes are TRBV29-1 and TRBJ2-7; perhaps TRBD1 as D (6 bases). From germline, CDR1 is SQVTM and CDR2 ANQGSEA. CDR3 length: 16 amino acids. V lost 3 bases, J lost 2 bases, and 20 bases lay in between. The CDR3 nucleotides are TGCAGCGTTGAGTGGGGAGAGACAGGCTCAGCCTACGAGCAGTACTTC. It encodes CSVEWGETGSAYEQYF.

The chain combines TRBV10-3 with TRBJ1-1, with TRBD1 matching over 7 bases. Germline V gene data show CDR1 as ENHRY and CDR2 as SYGVKD. The CDR3 sequence is 13 residues long. The trim removed 10 bases at V and 5 bases at J, leaving 10 bases unmatched. The CDR3 DNA follows: TGTGCCACGGCGGGGGCAGGGGGAACTGAAGCTTTCTTT. It codes for CATAGAGGTEAFF.

In this sample, this clone turned up many times. The CDR3 sequence is CASSTLGARLEAFF. The CDR3 nucleotides are TGTGCCAGTAGTACCCTAGGTGCCAGACTTGAAGCTTTCTTT. The chain uses TRBV19 and TRBJ1-1; D is ambiguous. V was shortened by 4 bases and J by 7 bases, with 16 bases between the two germline ends. CDR3 length: 14 amino acids. CDR1 and CDR2 from the germline V gene are LNHDA and SQIVND (reference sequence).

The chain joins TRBV10-3 to TRBJ1-5; D gene ambiguous. The CDR3 runs to 11 residues. Germline V gene sequence: CDR1 ENHRY, CDR2 SYGVKD. V was shortened by 10 bases and J by 1 base, with 5 bases between the two germline ends. The CDR3 reads CASGSNQPQHF. Here the CDR3 DNA reads TGTGCCAGTGGAAGCAATCAGCCCCAGCATTTT.

V is TRBV5-6 and J is TRBJ1-2, with D unclear. Germline-derived CDR1 and CDR2 are SGHDT and YYEEEE. Trimming left V 0 bases short and J 14 bases short, with 11 bases between. This CDR3 has 11 amino acids. The CDR3 spells CASSLARGETF. For the CDR3, the DNA is TGTGCCAGCAGCTTGGCGAGAGGCGAGACCTTC.

This clone was seen more than once but under ten times. The chain joins TRBV5-4 to TRBJ2-5; 9 nucleotides agree with TRBD1. From germline, CDR1 is SGHNT and CDR2 YYREEE (reference sequence). The CDR3 is made up of 16 amino acids. V gave up 0 bases and J gave up 4 bases; unmatched junction bases: 7. The CDR3 here is CASSLVGDREGETQYF. Written as DNA, the CDR3 is TGTGCCAGCAGCTTGGTGGGGGACAGGGAGGGAGAGACCCAGTACTTC.

The V and J genes are TRBV10-3 and TRBJ2-1; TRBD1 agrees at 9 bases. The length of the CDR3 is 15 residues. Trimming at V came to 4 bases and at J to 6 bases, leaving 7 bases not matched to a gene. Germline assignment: CDR1 ENHRY and CDR2 SYGVKD. CDR3 in amino acids: CAISGSGTGINEQFF. CDR3 DNA sequence: TGTGCCATCAGTGGCTCCGGGACAGGGATCAATGAGCAGTTCTTC.

The chain combines TRBV4-2 with TRBJ2-2; 8 bases line up with TRBD2. J gave up 7 bases and V 8 bases, and 12 bases lay outside the gene matches. CDR3 length: 15 residues. Germline V CDR1 and CDR2: LGHNA, YNFKEQ. CDR3 coding DNA: TGTGCCAGCGGCAGAGCGGGGGAGTCTATCGGGGAGCTGTTTTTT. As protein: CASGRAGESIGELFF.

This chain uses TRBV6-6 with TRBJ2-7, with D maybe TRBD2 (5 bases). V lost 7 bases to trimming and J lost 0 bases, with 16 bases between them. Germline V lookup: CDR1 MNHNY, CDR2 SVGAGI (reference sequence). This CDR3 comprises 15 residues. In nucleotides, the CDR3 is TGTGCCAGCAAAATTCCGTCGGGGAGCTCCTACGAGCAGTACTTC. It is translated as CASKIPSGSSYEQYF.

This clone was counted between two and nine times. V usage is TRBV5-1 and J usage is TRBJ2-3, with 12 bases matching TRBD2. Losses at the gene ends were 0 bases for V and 2 bases for J; bases not matched to a gene: 7. The CDR3 covers 18 residues. CDR1 SGHRS and CDR2 YFSETQ come from the germline V gene. CDR3 in DNA: TGCGCCAGCAGCTTGGTGGTTACTAGCGGGGGGACCACAGATACGCAGTATTTT. It encodes CASSLVVTSGGTTDTQYF.

The V and J genes are TRBV19 and TRBJ2-4; D could derive from TRBD1 or TRBD2 (5 bases each). Germline V lookup: CDR1 LNHDA, CDR2 SQIVND (reference sequence). With 8 bases removed from V and 6 bases from J, the gap between germline ends came to 14 bases. CDR3 size: 13 residues. The CDR3 DNA reads TGTGCCAGTCACGCCCGAGGGGCAAACATTCAGTACTTC. It yields the protein CASHARGANIQYF.